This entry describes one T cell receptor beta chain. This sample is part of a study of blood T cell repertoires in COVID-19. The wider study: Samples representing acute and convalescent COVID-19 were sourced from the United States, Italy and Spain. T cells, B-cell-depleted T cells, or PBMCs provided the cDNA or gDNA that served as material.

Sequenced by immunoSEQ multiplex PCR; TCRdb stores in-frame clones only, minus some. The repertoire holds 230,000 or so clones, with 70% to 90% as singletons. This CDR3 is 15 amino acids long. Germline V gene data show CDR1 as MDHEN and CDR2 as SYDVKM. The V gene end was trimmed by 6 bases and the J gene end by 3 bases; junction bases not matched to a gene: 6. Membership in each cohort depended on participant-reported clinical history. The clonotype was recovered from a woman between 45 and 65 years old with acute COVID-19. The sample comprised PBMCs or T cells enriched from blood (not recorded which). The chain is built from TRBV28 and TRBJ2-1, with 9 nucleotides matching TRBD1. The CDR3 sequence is CASSEQGAGYNEQFF. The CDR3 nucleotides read TGTGCCAGCAGCGAACAGGGGGCGGGCTACAATGAGCAGTTCTTC.